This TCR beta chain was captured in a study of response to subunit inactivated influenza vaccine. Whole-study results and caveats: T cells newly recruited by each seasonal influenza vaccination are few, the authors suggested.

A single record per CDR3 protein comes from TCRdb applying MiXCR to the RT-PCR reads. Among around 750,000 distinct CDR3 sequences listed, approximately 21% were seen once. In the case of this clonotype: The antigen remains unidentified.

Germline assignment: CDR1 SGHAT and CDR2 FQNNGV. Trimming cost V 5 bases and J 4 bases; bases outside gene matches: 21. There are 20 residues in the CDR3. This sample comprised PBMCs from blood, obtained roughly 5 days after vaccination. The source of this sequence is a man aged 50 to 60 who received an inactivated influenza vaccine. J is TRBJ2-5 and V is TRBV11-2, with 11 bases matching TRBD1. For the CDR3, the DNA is TGTGCCAGCAGCCGCACTATAATATACACCGGGACAGGGGGGGGAGAGACCCAGTACTTC. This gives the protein CASSRTIIYTGTGGGETQYF. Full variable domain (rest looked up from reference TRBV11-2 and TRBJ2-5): EAGVAQSPRYKIIEKRQSVAFWCNPISGHATLYWYQQILGQGPKLLIQFQNNGVVDDSQLPKDRFSAERLKGVDSTLKIQPAKLEDSAVYLCASSRTIIYTGTGGGETQYFGPGTRLLVL.